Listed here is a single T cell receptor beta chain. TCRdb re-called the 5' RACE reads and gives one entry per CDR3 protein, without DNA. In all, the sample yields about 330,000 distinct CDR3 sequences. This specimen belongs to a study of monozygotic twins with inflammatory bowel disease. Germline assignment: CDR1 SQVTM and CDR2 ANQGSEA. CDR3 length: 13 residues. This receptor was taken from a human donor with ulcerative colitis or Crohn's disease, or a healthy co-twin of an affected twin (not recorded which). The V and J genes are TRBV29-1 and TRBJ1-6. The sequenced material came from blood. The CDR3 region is CSVEVGSNSPLHF.